A selection of T cell receptor beta chains follows, all from one sample in a study of T cell responses to AZD1222 COVID-19 vaccine. TCRdb's copy holds only in-frame clones and misses some; the assay was immunoSEQ multiplex PCR. The repertoire holds some 86,000 clones, more than 75% seen once, with less than 25% in the top ten. Sequencing was performed on peripheral blood, taken on day 0 of AZD1222 vaccination. Receptor source: an adult in good health. Each CDR3 is given with its conserved first and last residue. Each record gives: J gene, V gene, clone size, D gene, CDR3 protein, CDR3 DNA. A D gene is named only where the DNA matches it firmly. The listing skips clone size in some rows; elsewhere it reads once, few, many or a size class.

J gene: TRBJ1-6
V gene: TRBV14
clone size: once
D gene: -
CDR3 protein: CASSLSAASNSPLHF
CDR3 DNA: TGTGCCAGCAGCCTTTCGGCCGCATCGAATTCACCCCTCCACTTT

J gene: TRBJ2-7
V gene: TRBV14
clone size: -
D gene: TRBD2
CDR3 protein: CASSQEKGLAGVYEQYF
CDR3 DNA: TGTGCCAGCAGCCAAGAGAAAGGGCTAGCGGGAGTCTACGAGCAGTACTTC

J gene: TRBJ1-2
V gene: TRBV7-9
clone size: -
D gene: TRBD1
CDR3 protein: CASSPTGAYGYTF
CDR3 DNA: TGTGCCAGCAGCCCTACAGGGGCCTATGGCTACACCTTC

J gene: TRBJ2-3
V gene: TRBV5-1
clone size: -
D gene: TRBD2
CDR3 protein: CASSLVLAGSTDTQYF
CDR3 DNA: TGCGCCAGCAGCTTGGTGTTAGCGGGGAGCACAGATACGCAGTATTTT

J gene: TRBJ2-1
V gene: TRBV7-6
clone size: -
D gene: TRBD2
CDR3 protein: CASSLEALAGVAEQFF
CDR3 DNA: TGTGCCAGCAGCTTAGAGGCTCTAGCGGGAGTCGCTGAGCAGTTCTTC

J gene: TRBJ1-2
V gene: TRBV5-4
clone size: once
D gene: -
CDR3 protein: CASSPEWEREGYTF
CDR3 DNA: TGTGCCAGCAGCCCTGAATGGGAACGAGAAGGCTACACCTTC

J gene: TRBJ2-1
V gene: TRBV19
clone size: -
D gene: -
CDR3 protein: CASSATILRQFF
CDR3 DNA: TGTGCCAGTAGTGCGACTATTTTGAGGCAGTTCTTC

J gene: TRBJ2-7
V gene: TRBV11-2
clone size: few
D gene: -
CDR3 protein: CASSLGAGYEQYF
CDR3 DNA: TGTGCCAGCAGCTTAGGGGCAGGGTACGAGCAGTACTTC

J gene: TRBJ2-2
V gene: TRBV19
clone size: -
D gene: -
CDR3 protein: CASSRGSTVANTGELFF
CDR3 DNA: TGTGCCAGTAGTCGGGGGAGTACAGTCGCGAACACCGGGGAGCTGTTTTTT

J gene: TRBJ2-3
V gene: TRBV21-1
clone size: -
D gene: -
CDR3 protein: CASSKGTSGGAGDTQYF
CDR3 DNA: TGTGCCAGCAGCAAAGGGACTAGCGGGGGGGCCGGAGATACGCAGTATTTT

J gene: TRBJ1-2
V gene: TRBV12-3/TRBV12-4
clone size: -
D gene: TRBD1
CDR3 protein: CASGRTGAGGYTF
CDR3 DNA: TGTGCCAGCGGAAGAACAGGGGCGGGAGGCTACACCTTC

J gene: TRBJ2-5
V gene: TRBV19
clone size: -
D gene: -
CDR3 protein: CASSITPTAQETQYF
CDR3 DNA: TGTGCCAGTAGTATCACCCCTACGGCCCAAGAGACCCAGTACTTC

J gene: TRBJ2-3
V gene: TRBV6-5
clone size: -
D gene: -
CDR3 protein: CASSYRKRDTQYF
CDR3 DNA: TGTGCCAGCAGTTACCGCAAACGGGATACGCAGTATTTT

J gene: TRBJ2-7
V gene: TRBV3-1/TRBV3-2
clone size: -
D gene: -
CDR3 protein: CASSSHVRAHEQYF
CDR3 DNA: TGTGCCAGCAGCTCCCATGTTCGGGCCCACGAGCAGTACTTC

J gene: TRBJ2-2
V gene: TRBV7-2
clone size: -
D gene: -
CDR3 protein: CASSLEGLNTGELFF
CDR3 DNA: TGTGCCAGCAGCTTAGAGGGGTTGAACACCGGGGAGCTGTTTTTT

J gene: TRBJ1-1
V gene: TRBV7-8
clone size: -
D gene: -
CDR3 protein: CASSLSSLTEAFF
CDR3 DNA: TGTGCCAGCAGCCTCTCCAGTTTGACTGAAGCTTTCTTT

J gene: TRBJ1-2
V gene: TRBV18
clone size: once
D gene: TRBD1
CDR3 protein: CASSPDMTGTYGYTF
CDR3 DNA: TGTGCCAGCTCACCAGATATGACAGGGACCTATGGCTACACCTTC

J gene: TRBJ1-2
V gene: TRBV19
clone size: -
D gene: TRBD1
CDR3 protein: CASSPRDREGYTF
CDR3 DNA: TGTGCCAGTAGTCCGAGGGACAGGGAAGGCTACACCTTC

J gene: TRBJ1-6
V gene: TRBV10-3
clone size: medium-sized
D gene: -
CDR3 protein: CAITEEPYNSPLHF
CDR3 DNA: TGTGCCATCACGGAGGAGCCCTATAATTCACCCCTCCACTTT

J gene: TRBJ1-4
V gene: TRBV7-8
clone size: -
D gene: -
CDR3 protein: CASSLRRVATNEKLFF
CDR3 DNA: TGTGCCAGCAGCTTACGACGGGTTGCAACTAATGAAAAACTGTTTTTT

J gene: TRBJ1-3
V gene: TRBV28
clone size: few
D gene: -
CDR3 protein: CASRGVNSGNTIYF
CDR3 DNA: TGTGCCAGCCGTGGGGTCAACTCTGGAAACACCATATATTTT

J gene: TRBJ1-1
V gene: TRBV19
clone size: -
D gene: -
CDR3 protein: CASSILGRGTEAFF
CDR3 DNA: TGTGCCAGTAGTATTTTGGGGCGGGGGACTGAAGCTTTCTTT

J gene: TRBJ1-4
V gene: TRBV6-5
clone size: once
D gene: -
CDR3 protein: CASSRTDATNEKLFF
CDR3 DNA: TGTGCCAGCAGCCGTACAGACGCAACTAATGAAAAACTGTTTTTT

J gene: TRBJ1-4
V gene: TRBV2
clone size: -
D gene: TRBD1
CDR3 protein: CASIRDSDEKLFF
CDR3 DNA: TGTGCCAGCATCCGGGACAGCGATGAAAAACTGTTTTTT

J gene: TRBJ2-3
V gene: TRBV24-1
clone size: -
D gene: TRBD1
CDR3 protein: CATSPAGGDTQYF
CDR3 DNA: TGTGCCACCAGCCCCGCAGGGGGAGATACGCAGTATTTT

J gene: TRBJ2-5
V gene: TRBV6-4
clone size: -
D gene: TRBD2
CDR3 protein: CASEVWTSAGTQYF
CDR3 DNA: TGTGCCAGCGAGGTCTGGACTAGCGCAGGGACCCAGTACTTC

J gene: TRBJ2-7
V gene: TRBV5-6
clone size: -
D gene: -
CDR3 protein: CASSLAHRVSYEQYF
CDR3 DNA: TGTGCCAGCAGCTTGGCTCACAGGGTGTCCTACGAGCAGTACTTC

J gene: TRBJ2-7
V gene: TRBV6-5
clone size: -
D gene: -
CDR3 protein: CASGPAISSYEQYF
CDR3 DNA: TGTGCCAGCGGACCTGCCATCAGCTCCTACGAGCAGTACTTC

J gene: TRBJ1-4
V gene: TRBV6-5
clone size: -
D gene: TRBD1
CDR3 protein: CASSYDRGRNEKLFF
CDR3 DNA: TGTGCCAGCAGTTACGACAGGGGGCGAAATGAAAAACTGTTTTTT

J gene: TRBJ1-4
V gene: TRBV6-5
clone size: -
D gene: -
CDR3 protein: CASSRDTSNEKLFF
CDR3 DNA: TGTGCCAGCAGTCGGGACACTTCTAATGAAAAACTGTTTTTT

J gene: TRBJ2-1
V gene: TRBV29-1
clone size: -
D gene: -
CDR3 protein: CSVERDNYNEQFF
CDR3 DNA: TGCAGCGTTGAGAGGGACAACTACAATGAGCAGTTCTTC

J gene: TRBJ1-6
V gene: TRBV5-6
clone size: -
D gene: TRBD1
CDR3 protein: CASSSGQGRGSPLHF
CDR3 DNA: TGTGCCAGCAGCTCCGGACAGGGCCGAGGGTCACCCCTCCACTTT

J gene: TRBJ1-1
V gene: TRBV10-1
clone size: -
D gene: -
CDR3 protein: CASSEPESTEAFF
CDR3 DNA: TGCGCCAGCAGTGAACCGGAGAGCACTGAAGCTTTCTTT

J gene: TRBJ1-6
V gene: TRBV13
clone size: once
D gene: -
CDR3 protein: CASSFLGRGNSPLHF
CDR3 DNA: TGTGCCAGCAGCTTTCTGGGTAGGGGAAATTCACCCCTCCACTTT

J gene: TRBJ1-2
V gene: TRBV6-4
clone size: -
D gene: TRBD1
CDR3 protein: CASRIASTGNYGYTF
CDR3 DNA: TGTGCCAGCAGGATTGCTTCGACAGGGAACTATGGCTACACCTTC

J gene: TRBJ1-6
V gene: TRBV30
clone size: -
D gene: -
CDR3 protein: CACRIDRNYNSPLHF
CDR3 DNA: TGTGCCTGCAGAATAGACAGGAACTATAATTCACCCCTCCACTTT

J gene: TRBJ1-1
V gene: TRBV27
clone size: -
D gene: TRBD1
CDR3 protein: CASSLLPGGDEAFF
CDR3 DNA: TGTGCCAGCAGTTTATTACCAGGGGGCGACGAAGCTTTCTTT

J gene: TRBJ2-7
V gene: TRBV5-1
clone size: -
D gene: -
CDR3 protein: CASSLGQGRLGEQYF
CDR3 DNA: TGCGCCAGCAGCTTGGGTCAGGGACGGTTGGGCGAGCAGTACTTC

J gene: TRBJ2-2
V gene: TRBV7-2
clone size: -
D gene: -
CDR3 protein: CASSLGSRPNTGELFF
CDR3 DNA: TGTGCCAGCAGCTTAGGGTCAAGACCGAACACCGGGGAGCTGTTTTTT

J gene: TRBJ2-5
V gene: TRBV5-4
clone size: -
D gene: TRBD2
CDR3 protein: CASSLSGSGTETQYF
CDR3 DNA: TGTGCCAGCAGCCTGAGTGGTAGCGGGACAGAGACCCAGTACTTC

J gene: TRBJ1-2
V gene: TRBV7-9
clone size: -
D gene: -
CDR3 protein: CASSQDSPGGYTF
CDR3 DNA: TGTGCCAGCAGCCAAGACTCTCCGGGTGGCTACACCTTC

J gene: TRBJ1-2
V gene: TRBV28
clone size: -
D gene: TRBD1
CDR3 protein: CASSPDRDGYTF
CDR3 DNA: TGTGCCAGCAGCCCCGACAGGGATGGCTACACCTTC

J gene: TRBJ1-2
V gene: TRBV14
clone size: -
D gene: -
CDR3 protein: CASSQGQADYGYTF
CDR3 DNA: TGTGCCAGCAGCCAAGGACAGGCGGACTATGGCTACACCTTC

J gene: TRBJ2-1
V gene: TRBV5-4
clone size: -
D gene: -
CDR3 protein: CASSLASSYNEQFF
CDR3 DNA: TGTGCCAGCAGCTTGGCTTCCTCCTACAATGAGCAGTTCTTC

J gene: TRBJ1-1
V gene: TRBV5-1
clone size: -
D gene: -
CDR3 protein: CASSLGDIPNTEAFF
CDR3 DNA: TGCGCCAGCAGCTTGGGGGACATCCCGAACACTGAAGCTTTCTTT

J gene: TRBJ2-3
V gene: TRBV7-8
clone size: -
D gene: -
CDR3 protein: CASSSDSITDTQYF
CDR3 DNA: TGTGCCAGCAGCTCCGACTCGATCACAGATACGCAGTATTTT

J gene: TRBJ1-5
V gene: TRBV5-8
clone size: -
D gene: TRBD1
CDR3 protein: CASSSGQGVSNQPQHF
CDR3 DNA: TGTGCCAGCAGCTCGGGACAGGGCGTCAGCAATCAGCCCCAGCATTTT

J gene: TRBJ1-1
V gene: TRBV7-9
clone size: -
D gene: -
CDR3 protein: CASSLISGMNTEAFF
CDR3 DNA: TGTGCCAGCAGCTTAATATCAGGGATGAACACTGAAGCTTTCTTT

J gene: TRBJ2-7
V gene: TRBV5-4
clone size: -
D gene: TRBD2
CDR3 protein: CASSPGLAVMQYF
CDR3 DNA: TGTGCCAGCAGCCCGGGACTAGCGGTTATGCAGTACTTC

J gene: TRBJ2-2
V gene: TRBV7-9
clone size: once
D gene: TRBD1
CDR3 protein: CASSVGTVNTGELFF
CDR3 DNA: TGTGCCAGCAGCGTCGGGACAGTGAACACCGGGGAGCTGTTTTTT

J gene: TRBJ2-3
V gene: TRBV5-1
clone size: -
D gene: -
CDR3 protein: CASSPLQRREQEDTQYF
CDR3 DNA: TGCGCCAGCAGCCCGCTCCAACGGCGGGAACAGGAAGATACGCAGTATTTT

J gene: TRBJ1-1
V gene: TRBV5-1
clone size: -
D gene: -
CDR3 protein: CASSLGAGEGSEAFF
CDR3 DNA: TGCGCCAGCAGCTTGGGGGCAGGGGAAGGGTCTGAAGCTTTCTTT

J gene: TRBJ1-2
V gene: TRBV30
clone size: few
D gene: -
CDR3 protein: CAWTRRAAGYTF
CDR3 DNA: TGTGCCTGGACCCGGCGGGCAGCTGGCTACACCTTC

J gene: TRBJ1-6
V gene: TRBV12-3/TRBV12-4
clone size: -
D gene: TRBD1
CDR3 protein: CASSVQGGSPLHF
CDR3 DNA: TGTGCCAGCAGCGTACAGGGGGGATCACCCCTCCACTTT

J gene: TRBJ2-1
V gene: TRBV6-5
clone size: -
D gene: TRBD2
CDR3 protein: CASSYGPGGRNEQFF
CDR3 DNA: TGTGCCAGCAGTTACGGGCCGGGAGGGAGGAATGAGCAGTTCTTC

J gene: TRBJ2-6
V gene: TRBV5-1
clone size: once
D gene: -
CDR3 protein: CASSQDGHWANVLTF
CDR3 DNA: TGCGCCAGCAGTCAAGACGGCCACTGGGCCAACGTCCTGACTTTC

J gene: TRBJ2-5
V gene: TRBV5-6
clone size: -
D gene: -
CDR3 protein: CASSPYLAQEYQETQYF
CDR3 DNA: TGTGCCAGCAGCCCCTATTTAGCCCAAGAGTACCAAGAGACCCAGTACTTC

J gene: TRBJ1-5
V gene: TRBV3-1/TRBV3-2
clone size: -
D gene: -
CDR3 protein: CASSDGPHSNQPQHF
CDR3 DNA: TGTGCCAGCAGCGATGGACCTCATAGCAATCAGCCCCAGCATTTT

J gene: TRBJ1-1
V gene: TRBV3-1/TRBV3-2
clone size: -
D gene: -
CDR3 protein: CASSQSDRHTEAFF
CDR3 DNA: TGTGCCAGCAGCCAATCCGACAGGCACACTGAAGCTTTCTTT

J gene: TRBJ2-5
V gene: TRBV7-6
clone size: -
D gene: TRBD2
CDR3 protein: CASSFGTRLAVSETQYF
CDR3 DNA: TGTGCCAGCAGCTTTGGGACCCGACTAGCGGTGTCGGAGACCCAGTACTTC